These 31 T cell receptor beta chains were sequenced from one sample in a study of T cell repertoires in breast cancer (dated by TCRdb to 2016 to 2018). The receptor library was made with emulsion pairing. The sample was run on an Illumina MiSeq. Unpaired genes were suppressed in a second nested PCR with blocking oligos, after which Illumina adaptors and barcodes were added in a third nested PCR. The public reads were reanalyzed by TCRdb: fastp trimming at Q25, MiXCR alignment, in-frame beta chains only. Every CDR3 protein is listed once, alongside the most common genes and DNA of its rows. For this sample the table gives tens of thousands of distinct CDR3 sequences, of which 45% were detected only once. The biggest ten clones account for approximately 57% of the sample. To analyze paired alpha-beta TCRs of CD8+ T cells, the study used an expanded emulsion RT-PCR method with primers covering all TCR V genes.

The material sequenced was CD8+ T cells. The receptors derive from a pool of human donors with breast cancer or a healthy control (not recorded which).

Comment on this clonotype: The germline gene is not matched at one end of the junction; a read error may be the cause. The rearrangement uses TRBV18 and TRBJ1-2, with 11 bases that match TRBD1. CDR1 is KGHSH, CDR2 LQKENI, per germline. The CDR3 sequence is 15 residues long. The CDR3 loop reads CAGSSRDRGSNGYTF. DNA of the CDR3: TGTGCCGGCTCTTCCCGGGACAGGGGGAGTAATGGCTACACCTTC. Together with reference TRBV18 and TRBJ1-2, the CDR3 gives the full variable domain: NAGVMQNPRHLVRRRGQEARLRCSPMKGHSHVYWYRQLPEEGLKFMVYLQKENIIDESGMPKERFSAEFPKEGPSILRIQQVVRGDSAAYFCAGSSRDRGSNGYTFGSGTRLTVV.

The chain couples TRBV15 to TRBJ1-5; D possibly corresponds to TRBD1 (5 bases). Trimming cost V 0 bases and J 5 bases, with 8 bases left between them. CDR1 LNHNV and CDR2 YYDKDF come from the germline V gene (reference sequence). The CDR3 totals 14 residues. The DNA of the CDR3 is TGTGCCACCAGCAGAGATCCGGGGGATCAGCCCCAGCATTTT. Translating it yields CATSRDPGDQPQHF.

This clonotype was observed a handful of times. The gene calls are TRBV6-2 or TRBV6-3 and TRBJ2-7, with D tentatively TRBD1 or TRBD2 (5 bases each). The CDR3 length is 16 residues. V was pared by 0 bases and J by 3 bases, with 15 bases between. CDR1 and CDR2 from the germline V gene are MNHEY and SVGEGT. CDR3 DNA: TGTGCCAGCAGTTACTCCAGAGGGACCGTAGTCTACGAGCAGTACTTC. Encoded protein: CASSYSRGTVVYEQYF.

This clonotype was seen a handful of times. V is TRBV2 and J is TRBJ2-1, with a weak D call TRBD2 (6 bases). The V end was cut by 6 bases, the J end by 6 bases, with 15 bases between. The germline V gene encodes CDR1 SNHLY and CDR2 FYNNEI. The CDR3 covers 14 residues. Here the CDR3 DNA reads TGTGCCAGCAGACGACTAGAGCTTGGCAATGAGCAGTTCTTC. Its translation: CASRRLELGNEQFF.

As DNA, the CDR3 is TGCAGCTTTTCCGCGGCCGAAGCTTTCTTT. Protein sequence: CSFSAAEAFF. The chain has TRBV29-1 and TRBJ1-1; no definite D call. Germline lookup yields CDR1 SQVTM and CDR2 ANQGSEA. The CDR3 totals 10 residues. V lost 8 bases and J lost 8, with 12 bases in between.

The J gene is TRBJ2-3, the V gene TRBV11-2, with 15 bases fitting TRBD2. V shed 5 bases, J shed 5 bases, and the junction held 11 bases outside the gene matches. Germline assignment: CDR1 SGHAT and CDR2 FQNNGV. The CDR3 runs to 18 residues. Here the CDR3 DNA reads TGTGCCAGCAGCCCACGGACTAGCGGGAGGGCCTTGGGAGATACGCAGTATTTT. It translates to CASSPRTSGRALGDTQYF.

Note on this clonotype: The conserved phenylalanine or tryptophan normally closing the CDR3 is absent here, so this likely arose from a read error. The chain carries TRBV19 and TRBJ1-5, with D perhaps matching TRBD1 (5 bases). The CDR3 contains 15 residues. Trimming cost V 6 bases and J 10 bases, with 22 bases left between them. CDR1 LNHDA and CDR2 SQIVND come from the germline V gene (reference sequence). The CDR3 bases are TGTGCCAGTAGGGGAGGGACTGAGAAAAGACAACCCCAGCATTCT. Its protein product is CASRGGTEKRQPQHS.

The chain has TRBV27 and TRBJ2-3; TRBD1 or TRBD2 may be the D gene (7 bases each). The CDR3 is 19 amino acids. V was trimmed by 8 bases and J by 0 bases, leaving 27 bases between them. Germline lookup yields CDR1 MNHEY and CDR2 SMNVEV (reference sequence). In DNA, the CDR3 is TGTGCCAGCCTCGGCGGGAGACAGGGAAAATCGGCAAGCACAGATACGCAGTATTTT. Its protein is CASLGGRQGKSASTDTQYF.

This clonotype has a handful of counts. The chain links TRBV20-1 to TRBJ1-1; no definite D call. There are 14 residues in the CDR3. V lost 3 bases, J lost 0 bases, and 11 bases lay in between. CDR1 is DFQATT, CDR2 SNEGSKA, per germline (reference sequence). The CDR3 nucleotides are TGCAGTGCTAGGAGACGGAAAATGAACACTGAAGCTTTCTTT. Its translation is CSARRRKMNTEAFF.

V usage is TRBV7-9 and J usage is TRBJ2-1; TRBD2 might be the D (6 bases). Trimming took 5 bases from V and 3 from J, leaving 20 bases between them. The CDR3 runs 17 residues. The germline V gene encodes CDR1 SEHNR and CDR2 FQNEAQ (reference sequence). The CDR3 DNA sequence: TGTGCCAGCAGCGGGCAGGGTTATAGCGGAGACTACAATGAGCAGTTCTTC. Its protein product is CASSGQGYSGDYNEQFF. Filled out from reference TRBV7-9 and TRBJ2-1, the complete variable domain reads DTGVSQNPRHKITKRGQNVTFRCDPISEHNRLYWYRQTLGQGPEFLTYFQNEAQLEKSRLLSDRFSAERPKGSFSTLEIQRTEQGDSAMYLCASSGQGYSGDYNEQFFGPGTRLTVL.

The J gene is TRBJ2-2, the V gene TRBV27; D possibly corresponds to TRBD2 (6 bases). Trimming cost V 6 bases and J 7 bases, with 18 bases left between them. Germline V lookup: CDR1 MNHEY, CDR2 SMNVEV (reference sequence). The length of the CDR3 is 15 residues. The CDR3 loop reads CASRIRGGKIGELFF. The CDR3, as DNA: TGTGCCAGCAGGATCCGGGGCGGGAAGATCGGGGAGCTGTTTTTT.

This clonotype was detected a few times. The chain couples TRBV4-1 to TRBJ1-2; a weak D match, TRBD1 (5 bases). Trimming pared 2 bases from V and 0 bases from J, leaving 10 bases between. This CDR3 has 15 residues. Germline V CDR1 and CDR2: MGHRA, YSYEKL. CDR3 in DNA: TGCGCCAGCAGCCAACCAGGGATAGCTAACTATGGCTACACCTTC. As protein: CASSQPGIANYGYTF.

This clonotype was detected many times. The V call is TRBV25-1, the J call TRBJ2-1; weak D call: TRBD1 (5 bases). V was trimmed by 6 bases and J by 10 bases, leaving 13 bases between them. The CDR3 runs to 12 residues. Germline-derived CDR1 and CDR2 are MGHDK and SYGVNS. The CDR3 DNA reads TGTGCCAGCAGCCCAGGGTCTGGGGAGCAGTTCTTC. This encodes CASSPGSGEQFF.

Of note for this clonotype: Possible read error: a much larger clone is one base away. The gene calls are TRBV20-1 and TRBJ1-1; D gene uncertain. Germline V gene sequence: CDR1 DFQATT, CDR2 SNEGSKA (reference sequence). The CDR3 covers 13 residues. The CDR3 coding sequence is TGCAGAGCCACCAGCGCGGTCAACACTGAAGCTTTCTTT. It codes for CRATSAVNTEAFF.

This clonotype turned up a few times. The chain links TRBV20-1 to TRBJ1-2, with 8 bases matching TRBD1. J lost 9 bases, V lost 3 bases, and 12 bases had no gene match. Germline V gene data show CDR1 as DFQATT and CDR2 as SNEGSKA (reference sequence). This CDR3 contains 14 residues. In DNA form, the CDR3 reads TGCAGTGCTAGGGGGACAGGTGGGGGTGTGAGCTACACCTTC. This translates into CSARGTGGGVSYTF.

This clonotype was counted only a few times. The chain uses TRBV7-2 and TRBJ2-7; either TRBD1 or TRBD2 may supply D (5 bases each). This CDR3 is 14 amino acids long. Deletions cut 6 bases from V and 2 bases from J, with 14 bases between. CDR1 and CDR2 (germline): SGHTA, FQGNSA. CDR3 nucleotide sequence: TGTGCCAGCAGTTTTACCGGGGCCCCCTACGAGCAGTACTTC. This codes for CASSFTGAPYEQYF.

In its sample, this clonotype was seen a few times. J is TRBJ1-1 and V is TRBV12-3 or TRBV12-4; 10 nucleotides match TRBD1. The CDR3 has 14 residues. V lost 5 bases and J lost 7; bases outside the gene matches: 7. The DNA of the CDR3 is TGTGCCAGCAGTACTAGACAGGGGGCGGGTGAAGCTTTCTTT. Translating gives CASSTRQGAGEAFF.

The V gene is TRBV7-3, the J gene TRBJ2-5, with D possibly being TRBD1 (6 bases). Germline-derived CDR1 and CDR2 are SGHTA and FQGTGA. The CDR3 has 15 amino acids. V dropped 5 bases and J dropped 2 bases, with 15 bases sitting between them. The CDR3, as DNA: TGTGCCAGCAGCCCCACAGGGTCTCCTCAAGAGACCCAGTACTTC. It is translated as CASSPTGSPQETQYF.

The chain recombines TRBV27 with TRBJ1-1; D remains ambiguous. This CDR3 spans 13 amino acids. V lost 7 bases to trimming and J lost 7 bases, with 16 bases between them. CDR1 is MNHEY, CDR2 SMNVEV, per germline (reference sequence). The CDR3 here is CASTGEGWNEAFF. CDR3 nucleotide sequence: TGTGCCAGCACGGGTGAAGGGTGGAATGAAGCTTTCTTT.

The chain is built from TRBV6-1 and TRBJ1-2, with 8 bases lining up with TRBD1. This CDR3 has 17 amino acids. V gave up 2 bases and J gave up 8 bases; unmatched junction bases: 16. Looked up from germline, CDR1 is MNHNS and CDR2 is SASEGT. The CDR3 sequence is CASSEWTLATGEEGYTF. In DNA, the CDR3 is TGTGCCAGCAGTGAATGGACCCTTGCGACAGGGGAAGAGGGCTACACCTTC.

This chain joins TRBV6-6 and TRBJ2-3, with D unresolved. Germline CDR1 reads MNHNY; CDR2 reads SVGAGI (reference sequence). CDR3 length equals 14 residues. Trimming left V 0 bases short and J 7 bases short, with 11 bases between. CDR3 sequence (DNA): TGTGCCAGCAGTTACTCGGGTGGGCAACATACGCAGTATTTT. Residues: CASSYSGGQHTQYF.

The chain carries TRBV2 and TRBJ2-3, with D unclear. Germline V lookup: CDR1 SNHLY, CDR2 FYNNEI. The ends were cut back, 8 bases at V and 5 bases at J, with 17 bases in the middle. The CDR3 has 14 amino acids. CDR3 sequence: CASVQTLPGDTQYF. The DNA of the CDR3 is TGTGCCAGCGTGCAGACTCTACCAGGAGATACGCAGTATTTT.

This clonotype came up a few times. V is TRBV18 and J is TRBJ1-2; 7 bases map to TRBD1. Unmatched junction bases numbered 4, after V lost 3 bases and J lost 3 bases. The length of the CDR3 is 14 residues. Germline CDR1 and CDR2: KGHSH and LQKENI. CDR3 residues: CASSPWDSDYGYTF. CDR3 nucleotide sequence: TGTGCCAGCTCACCTTGGGACAGCGACTATGGCTACACCTTC.

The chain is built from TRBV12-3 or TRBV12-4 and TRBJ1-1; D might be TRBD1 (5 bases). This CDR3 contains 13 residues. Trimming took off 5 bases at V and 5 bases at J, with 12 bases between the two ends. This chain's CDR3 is CASSPGIGTEAFF. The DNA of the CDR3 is TGTGCCAGCAGTCCAGGGATAGGGACTGAAGCTTTCTTT.

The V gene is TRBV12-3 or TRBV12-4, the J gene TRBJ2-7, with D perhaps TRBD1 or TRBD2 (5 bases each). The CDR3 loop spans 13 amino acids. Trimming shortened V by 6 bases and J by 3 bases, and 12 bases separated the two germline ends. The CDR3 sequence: CASSLGPLYEQYF. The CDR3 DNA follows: TGTGCCAGCAGCTTGGGACCCCTCTACGAGCAGTACTTC.

CDR3 protein: CASSPGRPSYNEQFF. The CDR3 DNA is TGTGCCAGCAGCCCAGGAAGACCCTCCTACAATGAGCAGTTCTTC. The gene calls are TRBV7-6 and TRBJ2-1; D not resolved. Germline CDR1 reads SGHVS; CDR2 reads FNYEAQ. With 5 bases removed from V and 0 bases from J, the gap between germline ends came to 11 bases. The CDR3 is made up of 15 amino acids.

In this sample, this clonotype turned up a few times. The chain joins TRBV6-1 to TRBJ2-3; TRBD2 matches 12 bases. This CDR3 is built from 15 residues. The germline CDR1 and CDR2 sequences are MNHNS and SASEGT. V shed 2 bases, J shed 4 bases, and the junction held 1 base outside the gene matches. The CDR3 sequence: CASSELAGGPDTQYF. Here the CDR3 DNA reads TGTGCCAGCAGTGAACTAGCGGGGGGGCCAGATACGCAGTATTTT.

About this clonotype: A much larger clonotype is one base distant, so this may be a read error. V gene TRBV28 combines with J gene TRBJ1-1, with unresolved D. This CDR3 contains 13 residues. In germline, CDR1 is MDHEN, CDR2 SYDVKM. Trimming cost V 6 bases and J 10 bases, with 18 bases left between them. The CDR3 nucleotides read TGTGCCAGCAGCCTCCTCGGGGATCCAGGAGCTTTCTTT. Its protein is CASSLLGDPGAFF.

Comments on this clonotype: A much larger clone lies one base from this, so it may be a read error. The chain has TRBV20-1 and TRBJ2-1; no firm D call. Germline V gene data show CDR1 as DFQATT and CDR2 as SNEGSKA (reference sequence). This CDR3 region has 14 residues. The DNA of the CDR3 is TGCAGTGCTATGTCCCTTCATTACTACAATGGGCAGTTCTTC. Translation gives CSAMSLHYYNGQFF.

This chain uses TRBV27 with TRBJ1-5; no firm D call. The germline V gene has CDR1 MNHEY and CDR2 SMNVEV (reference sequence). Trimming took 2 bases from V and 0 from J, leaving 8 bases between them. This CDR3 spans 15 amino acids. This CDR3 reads CASSLEGYSNQPQHF. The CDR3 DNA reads TGTGCCAGCAGTTTAGAGGGATATAGCAATCAGCCCCAGCATTTT.

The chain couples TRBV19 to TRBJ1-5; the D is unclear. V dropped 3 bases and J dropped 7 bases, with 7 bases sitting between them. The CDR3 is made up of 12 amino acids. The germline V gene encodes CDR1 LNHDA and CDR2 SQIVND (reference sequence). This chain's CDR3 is CASSIVAQPQHF. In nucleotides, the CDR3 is TGTGCCAGTAGTATTGTGGCCCAGCCCCAGCATTTT.